These 9 T cell receptor beta chains were sequenced from one sample in a study of PD-L1 blockade in urothelial cancer (dated by TCRdb to about 2017). The time point label on this specimen signifies: pretreatment peripheral blood. Libraries were built with the immunoSEQ multiplex PCR assay. TCRdb provides this immuneACCESS table in a form limited to in-frame rearrangements. Some clones are lacking; in checked studies, under half of them reflect an unresolved V gene, and why the rest are absent is not known. This sample has about 52,000 clones in its table, and more than 75% of those were observed once. Together, the top ten hold 1% to 1.5% of the sample. The sample consisted of PBMCs, taken around atezolizumab (anti-PD-L1) treatment. The receptors come from a man between 50 and 59 years old with urothelial cancer.

In its sample, this clone was seen a few times. The chain recombines TRBV5-4 with TRBJ1-2, with TRBD1 matching over 7 bases. Germline V CDR1 and CDR2: SGHNT, YYREEE (reference sequence). V trimming: 0 bases; J trimming: 0 bases; junction bases outside the gene matches: 2. The CDR3 covers 15 residues. The CDR3 DNA follows: TGTGCCAGCAGCTTGGCCGGGACAGCTAACTATGGCTACACCTTC. This sequence encodes CASSLAGTANYGYTF.

V gene TRBV7-8 combines with J gene TRBJ1-6; possible D gene TRBD1, 5 bases. The germline V gene has CDR1 SGHVS and CDR2 FQNEAQ. The CDR3 is 17 residues long. V shed 5 bases and J shed 2 bases, with 16 bases lying between them. CDR3 DNA: TGTGCCAGCAGCCTGCGAGAGGGGAGGGCCTATAATTCACCCCTCCACTTT. Its protein product is CASSLREGRAYNSPLHF.

This chain connects TRBV15 to TRBJ2-5; 12 bases map to TRBD2. Germline values: CDR1 LNHNV, CDR2 YYDKDF (reference sequence). V lost 0 bases, J lost 4 bases, and 3 bases stayed unmatched. The CDR3 loop spans 16 amino acids. DNA for the CDR3: TGTGCCACCAGCAGAGAACTAGCGGGGGGCGTAGAGACCCAGTACTTC. It codes for CATSRELAGGVETQYF.

The rearrangement links TRBV4-1 to TRBJ2-3; perhaps TRBD2 as D (6 bases). Germline V gives CDR1 MGHRA, CDR2 YSYEKL. The V end lost 0 bases, the J end lost 0 bases, and 7 bases lay between the germline ends. The CDR3 consists of 15 residues. CDR3 residues: CASSQEGTSTDTQYF. The CDR3 bases are TGCGCCAGCAGCCAAGAGGGGACTAGCACAGATACGCAGTATTTT.

This chain connects TRBV27 to TRBJ2-1; a possible D gene is TRBD1 (5 bases). The CDR3 loop spans 15 amino acids. V lost 3 bases and J 4 bases, leaving 13 bases between the germline ends. Germline V gene sequence: CDR1 MNHEY, CDR2 SMNVEV (reference sequence). In DNA, the CDR3 is TGTGCCAGCAGTTTGCAGGGCTCCCTTTACAATGAGCAGTTCTTC. This codes for CASSLQGSLYNEQFF.

This sequence joins TRBV5-1 and TRBJ1-1; D is unclear. V was shortened by 2 bases and J by 1 base, with 9 bases between the two germline ends. The CDR3 is made up of 14 amino acids. CDR1 and CDR2 (germline): SGHRS, YFSETQ. The CDR3 sequence: CASSFTTRNTEAFF. The CDR3 nucleotides are TGCGCCAGCAGCTTCACGACAAGGAACACTGAAGCTTTCTTT.

The rearrangement joins TRBV28 to TRBJ2-7; TRBD1 aligns across 7 bases. Germline V gene lookup returns CDR1 MDHEN and CDR2 SYDVKM. The junction had 8 bases not matched to a gene; V was cut back by 2 bases and J by 1 base. This CDR3 is 16 amino acids long. The CDR3 loop is CASSLPPGQPSYEQYF. The CDR3 DNA is TGTGCCAGCAGTTTACCGCCGGGACAGCCATCCTACGAGCAGTACTTC. Together with reference TRBV28 and TRBJ2-7, the CDR3 gives the full variable domain: DVKVTQSSRYLVKRTGEKVFLECVQDMDHENMFWYRQDPGLGLRLIYFSYDVKMKEKGDIPEGYSVSREKKERFSLILESASTNQTSMYLCASSLPPGQPSYEQYFGPGTRLTVT.

CDR3 nucleotide sequence: TGTGCCAGCTCACCCAGGGTGCTGGGGGGTGTGGAGCAGTACTTC. Amino acid sequence: CASSPRVLGGVEQYF. The chain links TRBV18 to TRBJ2-7; D might be TRBD2 (6 bases). The CDR3 spans 15 residues. Germline CDR1 is KGHSH and CDR2 is LQKENI. V lost 3 bases to trimming and J lost 7 bases, with 19 bases between them.

A single count supports this clone. This chain joins TRBV7-8 and TRBJ2-3; 10 positions agree with TRBD1. The germline gives CDR1 SGHVS, CDR2 FQNEAQ. This CDR3 has 15 amino acids. After removal of 8 bases from V and 3 bases from J, the junction contained 8 bases not matched to a gene. CDR3 sequence reads: CASLSLGQGTDTQYF. CDR3 sequence (DNA): TGTGCCAGCCTTTCCCTGGGACAGGGGACAGATACGCAGTATTTT. The full variable domain, completed using reference TRBV7-8 and TRBJ2-3, is GAGVSQSPRYKVAKRGQDVALRCDPISGHVSLFWYQQALGQGPEFLTYFQNEAQLDKSGLPSDRFFAERPEGSVSTLKIQRTQQEDSAVYLCASLSLGQGTDTQYFGPGTRLTVL.